This is a list of T cell receptor beta chains from one sample in a study of OX40 agonist ivuxolimab in advanced cancers. This table comes from immunoSEQ multiplex PCR, and its TCRdb copy is limited to in-frame clones, with some not included. The profile shows roughly 61,000 clones, 75% to 90% of them singletons. The starting material was CD4+ or CD8+ T cells sorted from blood, obtained in a trial of the OX40 agonist ivuxolimab. The receptors were sampled from an adult with an advanced solid tumor such as melanoma, head and neck, liver or kidney cancer. CDR3s include the opening cysteine and the closing phenylalanine or tryptophan. D genes are given only for firm matches. Size is omitted from some rows. Given values are once, few, many or a class for expanded clones.

clone_size d_call j_call cdr3_length v_call cdr3_nt cdr3_aa
NA NA TRBJ2-3 16 TRBV7-9 TGTGCCAGCAGCCGTGGGACTCCAGGAGAGTGGGATACGCAGTATTTT CASSRGTPGEWDTQYF
NA TRBD2 TRBJ2-1 19 TRBV2 TGTGCCAGCAAGGGTTATACCGGGAGGATGACTCAAACATACAATGAGCAGTTCTTC CASKGYTGRMTQTYNEQFF
NA TRBD2 TRBJ2-1 17 TRBV19 TGTGCCAGTAGTACTTATCCTCTAGCGGGAGGAGGCAATGAGCAGTTCTTC CASSTYPLAGGGNEQFF
few NA TRBJ1-2 18 TRBV21-1 TGTGCCAGCAGCAAAAAGGGGGGCCGACAGGGACATAACTATGGCTACACCTTC CASSKKGGRQGHNYGYTF
NA NA TRBJ1-2 14 TRBV11-2 TGTGCCAGCAGCGACGACAGCGCCGGGCGTGGCTACACCTTC CASSDDSAGRGYTF
NA TRBD1 TRBJ1-4 16 TRBV29-1 TGCAGCGTCCCAAAAGTGACCGGGACAGGGGCCGAAAAACTGTTTTTT CSVPKVTGTGAEKLFF
once NA TRBJ2-3 15 TRBV2 TGTGCCAGCAGTGAAGGGCCCCTCCCCACAGATACGCAGTATTTT CASSEGPLPTDTQYF
NA NA TRBJ2-7 15 TRBV7-2 TGTGCCAGCAGCTTAGATGTCGGCAGGGCCAACGAGCAGTACTTC CASSLDVGRANEQYF
NA TRBD2 TRBJ2-1 19 TRBV19 TGTGCCAGTAGCACATCCCAATCCTTAGCGGGAGGGCCCTACAATGAGCAGTTCTTC CASSTSQSLAGGPYNEQFF
once NA TRBJ1-1 15 TRBV5-5 TGTGCCAGCAGCTTGGGGCCGGTCCTGAACACTGAAGCTTTCTTT CASSLGPVLNTEAFF
NA NA TRBJ2-7 14 TRBV5-1 TGCGCCAGCAGCTTCGGTAGGAGCTCCTACGAGCAGTACTTC CASSFGRSSYEQYF
NA TRBD1 TRBJ1-3 15 TRBV30 TGTGCCTGGAGTGTACCCAGGGGGAACGGAAACACCATATATTTT CAWSVPRGNGNTIYF
NA NA TRBJ1-6 16 TRBV30 TGTGCCTGGAGTCTAGGGGGGGGCGCGGGGTTTTCACCCCTCCACTTT CAWSLGGGAGFSPLHF
NA NA TRBJ2-5 15 TRBV27 TGTGCCAGCAGTCACTCTATAGGACTGGTTGGGACCCAGTACTTC CASSHSIGLVGTQYF
NA NA TRBJ1-6 16 TRBV7-2 TGTGCCAGCAGCTTAGCTGCCGGGAACCCTTTTTCACCCCTCCACTTT CASSLAAGNPFSPLHF
NA NA TRBJ1-1 11 TRBV20-1 TGCAGTGCTGCCCCCGGGGGTGAAGCTTTCTTT CSAAPGGEAFF
NA NA TRBJ1-6 13 TRBV5-6 TGTGCCAGCAGCTTGCGACAGGCCTCACCCCTCCACTTT CASSLRQASPLHF
once TRBD1 TRBJ2-1 16 TRBV4-3 TGCGCCAGCAGCCAACTAAAGCCCGGGACAGGGGATGAGCAGTTCTTC CASSQLKPGTGDEQFF
NA NA TRBJ2-1 15 TRBV7-2 TGTGCCAGCAGCTTAAATCCTAGGGCAAACAATGAGCAGTTCTTC CASSLNPRANNEQFF
NA TRBD1 TRBJ1-2 14 TRBV6-1 TGTGCCAGCAGTGACAGACAGGGACTCGATGGCTACACCTTC CASSDRQGLDGYTF
NA NA TRBJ1-2 12 TRBV28 TGTGCCAGCCTCAGGAATAACTATGGCTACACCTTC CASLRNNYGYTF
once NA TRBJ2-7 13 TRBV28 TGTGCCAGCAGTTTCGCTGGACCGATCGAGCAGTACTTC CASSFAGPIEQYF
NA NA TRBJ1-1 11 TRBV20-1 TGCAGTGCAGGGGGTTTCACTGAAGCTTTCTTT CSAGGFTEAFF
NA NA TRBJ2-3 15 TRBV28 TGTGCCAGCAGTTTGTCCCAGGGAGGTTCAGATACGCAGTATTTT CASSLSQGGSDTQYF
once TRBD2 TRBJ2-7 15 TRBV4-3 TGCGCCAGCAGCCAAGTGGGCGGGGGGGCCACCGAGCAGTACTTC CASSQVGGGATEQYF
NA NA TRBJ2-4 15 TRBV29-1 TGCAGCCTATACCCAGCGCGGCTAGCCAAAAACATTCAGTACTTC CSLYPARLAKNIQYF
NA NA TRBJ1-4 15 TRBV4-1 TGCGCCAGCAGCCAAGGAGACAGGTATAATGAAAAACTGTTTTTT CASSQGDRYNEKLFF
NA NA TRBJ2-5 14 TRBV5-1 TGCGCCAGCAGCTCCTTTGGGTCTAAAGAGACCCAGTACTTC CASSSFGSKETQYF
NA TRBD2 TRBJ2-5 14 TRBV29-1 TGCAGCGCCTTCTCCGGACTAGCGGGAGAGACCCAGTACTTC CSAFSGLAGETQYF
NA TRBD1 TRBJ1-5 16 TRBV19 TGTGCCAGTAGTGCCGGGGACAGGGGTCGCAATCAGCCCCAGCATTTT CASSAGDRGRNQPQHF